Below are 20 T cell receptor beta chains sequenced from a single sample in a study of blood T cell repertoires in COVID-19. Clones were read by immunoSEQ multiplex PCR, and TCRdb kept only the in-frame ones, dropping some. Of approximately 100,000 clones in the sample, roughly two thirds were seen once. The sample taken for sequencing was peripheral blood. The receptor set was obtained from a man older than 75 with acute or convalescent COVID-19.

The gene calls are TRBV18 and TRBJ2-1, with 9 bases lining up with TRBD2. This CDR3 spans 16 amino acids. The germline V gene encodes CDR1 KGHSH and CDR2 LQKENI. Trimming removed 0 bases from V and 9 bases from J; junction bases left unmatched: 9. The CDR3 protein is CASSPPPSGAFAEQFF. CDR3 DNA: TGTGCCAGCTCACCACCCCCTAGCGGGGCCTTTGCTGAGCAGTTCTTC.

The CDR3 coding sequence is TGTGCCCCGACCGCTAGCGGGAAATCAGATACGCAGTATTTT. Residues: CAPTASGKSDTQYF. The V call is TRBV7-3, the J call TRBJ2-3; 9 positions match TRBD2. The trim removed 11 bases at V and 4 bases at J, leaving 10 bases unmatched. This CDR3 is 14 amino acids long. The germline V gene has CDR1 SGHTA and CDR2 FQGTGA.

The V gene is TRBV19, the J gene TRBJ2-1; 7 bases are a match to TRBD1. Trimming took 6 bases from V and 10 from J; bases not matched to a gene: 3. The CDR3 is made up of 11 amino acids. Germline lookup yields CDR1 LNHDA and CDR2 SQIVND (reference sequence). The CDR3 region has the DNA TGTGCCAGTAGCGACAGGGAAGAGCAGTTCTTC. Amino acid sequence: CASSDREEQFF. Based on the CDR3 plus reference TRBV19 and TRBJ2-1, the full variable domain is DGGITQSPKYLFRKEGQNVTLSCEQNLNHDAMYWYRQDPGQGLRLIYYSQIVNDFQKGDIAEGYSVSREKKESFPLTVTSAQKNPTAFYLCASSDREEQFFGPGTRLTVL.

The chain recombines TRBV27 with TRBJ2-3, with TRBD1 matching over 8 bases. CDR1 MNHEY and CDR2 SMNVEV come from the germline V gene (reference sequence). The CDR3 is 15 residues long. Trimming removed 3 bases from V and 4 bases from J; junction bases left unmatched: 6. CDR3 amino acids: CASSLKTGVPDTQYF. The CDR3, as DNA: TGTGCCAGCAGTTTGAAGACAGGGGTGCCAGATACGCAGTATTTT.

The rearrangement links TRBV6-5 to TRBJ1-1, with unresolved D. The CDR3 loop spans 13 amino acids. V was clipped by 8 bases and J by 0 bases, with 10 bases between them. The germline CDR1 and CDR2 sequences are MNHEY and SVGAGI. The CDR3 coding sequence is TGTGCCAGCGAAGGGAGTATGAACACTGAAGCTTTCTTT. Protein product: CASEGSMNTEAFF.

This sequence joins TRBV5-1 and TRBJ2-7, with 7 bases matching TRBD2. The length of the CDR3 is 14 residues. Germline CDR1 reads SGHRS; CDR2 reads YFSETQ. The V segment lost 4 bases and the J segment 0 bases; nucleotides outside the gene matches: 4. The CDR3 DNA reads TGCGCCAGCAGCCTGAGCGGGAACTCCTACGAGCAGTACTTC. Its translation: CASSLSGNSYEQYF.

V is TRBV6-5 and J is TRBJ2-1; D remains unclear. In germline, CDR1 is MNHEY, CDR2 SVGAGI. The CDR3 sequence is 13 residues long. Trimming cost V 2 bases and J 6 bases, with 8 bases left between them. CDR3 in amino acids: CASSYKRGNEQFF. The CDR3 region has the DNA TGTGCCAGCAGTTACAAACGAGGCAATGAGCAGTTCTTC.

The CDR3: CASSTHRDRGLSYEQYF. In DNA, the CDR3 is TGTGCCAGCAGCACACACCGGGACAGGGGGCTATCCTACGAGCAGTACTTC. The chain links TRBV28 to TRBJ2-7; 12 bases are a match to TRBD1. This CDR3 is 17 amino acids long. Germline CDR1 reads MDHEN; CDR2 reads SYDVKM. Trimming removed 6 bases from V and 1 base from J; junction bases left unmatched: 10.

This chain connects TRBV7-3 to TRBJ2-2, with unresolved D. Trimming shortened V by 5 bases and J by 8 bases, and 9 bases separated the two germline ends. There are 12 residues in the CDR3. Germline assignment: CDR1 SGHTA and CDR2 FQGTGA. The CDR3 loop reads CASSRVEGELFF. The CDR3 DNA reads as TGTGCCAGCAGCCGGGTCGAGGGGGAGCTGTTTTTT.

This clone was detected only a few times. The rearrangement joins TRBV4-1 to TRBJ1-1; 7 bases line up with TRBD1. V lost 1 base to trimming and J lost 11 bases; unmatched junction nucleotides: 4. The CDR3 has 12 residues. Germline V gene sequence: CDR1 MGHRA, CDR2 YSYEKL. In DNA, the CDR3 is TGCGCCAGCAGCCAAGCAGGGGGGTCGGCTTTCTTT. It yields the protein CASSQAGGSAFF.

The V gene is TRBV7-9, the J gene TRBJ1-4; 9 bases are a match to TRBD1. Germline V CDR1 and CDR2: SEHNR, FQNEAQ (reference sequence). Unmatched junction bases numbered 4, after V lost 7 bases and J lost 4 bases. The CDR3 covers 14 residues. The CDR3 reads CASTVTGGNEKLFF. DNA for the CDR3: TGTGCCAGCACCGTGACAGGGGGTAATGAAAAACTGTTTTTT.

This clone was seen many times. This chain uses TRBV7-9 with TRBJ2-1, with D possibly matching TRBD2 (6 bases). V shed 5 bases and J shed 7 bases, with 9 bases lying between them. The CDR3 covers 12 residues. Germline values: CDR1 SEHNR, CDR2 FQNEAQ (reference sequence). The CDR3 sequence: CASSQSGNEQFF. The CDR3 DNA follows: TGTGCCAGCAGCCAAAGCGGGAATGAGCAGTTCTTC.

The V and J genes are TRBV7-9 and TRBJ2-7; 10 nucleotides line up with TRBD1. Germline loops: CDR1 SEHNR, CDR2 FQNEAQ (reference sequence). This CDR3 has 17 residues. The V segment lost 4 bases and the J segment 3 bases; nucleotides outside the gene matches: 12. The CDR3 loop reads CASSSGRRGTGDYEQYF. The CDR3 region has the DNA TGTGCCAGCAGCTCCGGCCGTCGCGGGACAGGGGACTACGAGCAGTACTTC.

The chain combines TRBV28 with TRBJ1-6, with 7 bases matching TRBD1. Germline trimming cut 6 bases from V and 7 bases from J; bases unmatched to any gene: 6. The germline gives CDR1 MDHEN, CDR2 SYDVKM. CDR3 length: 14 amino acids. CDR3 nucleotides: TGTGCCAGCAGAACCGGGACAGCAAATTCACCCCTCCACTTT. Its protein is CASRTGTANSPLHF. Combining the CDR3 with reference TRBV28 and TRBJ1-6 gives the whole variable domain DVKVTQSSRYLVKRTGEKVFLECVQDMDHENMFWYRQDPGLGLRLIYFSYDVKMKEKGDIPEGYSVSREKKERFSLILESASTNQTSMYLCASRTGTANSPLHFGNGTRLTVT.

The CDR3 loop is CASSSPSRGQGRTEAFF. Here the CDR3 DNA reads TGTGCCAGTAGTAGCCCATCAAGGGGGCAGGGTCGGACTGAAGCTTTCTTT. This chain uses TRBV19 with TRBJ1-1; 7 bases align to TRBD1. The CDR3 covers 17 residues. V gave up 4 bases and J gave up 5 bases; unmatched junction bases: 16. Germline V CDR1 and CDR2: LNHDA, SQIVND (reference sequence).

The chain uses TRBV9 and TRBJ2-3, with 7 positions matching TRBD2. This CDR3 comprises 16 residues. After removal of 4 bases from V and 1 base from J, the junction contained 9 bases not matched to a gene. The V gene's germline CDR1 is SGDLS and CDR2 YYNGEE. CDR3 sequence reads: CASSSSGAPGTDTQYF. The CDR3 DNA reads TGTGCCAGCAGCTCTAGCGGAGCCCCCGGCACAGATACGCAGTATTTT.

On this clone: Additional DNA sequences in this sample encode the identical CDR3. The chain combines TRBV7-2 with TRBJ2-3; TRBD2 aligns across 10 bases. This CDR3 contains 15 residues. Germline V CDR1 and CDR2: SGHTA, FQGNSA. Trimming took 1 base from V and 3 from J; bases not matched to a gene: 1. The chain's CDR3 is CASSLVGLATDTQYF. Written as DNA, the CDR3 is TGTGCCAGCAGCTTAGTGGGACTAGCGACAGATACGCAGTATTTT.

The genes are TRBV15 and TRBJ1-5; the D gene is possibly TRBD1 (6 bases). The CDR3 has 14 residues. CDR1 is LNHNV, CDR2 YYDKDF, per germline (reference sequence). The germline V and J ends were trimmed by 1 base and 6 bases, with 10 bases remaining between them. The CDR3 here is CATSRVGGIQPQHF. CDR3 DNA: TGTGCCACCAGCAGAGTAGGGGGTATTCAGCCCCAGCATTTT.

This chain connects TRBV9 to TRBJ2-3, with D tentatively TRBD2 (5 bases). The CDR3 sequence is 15 residues long. The V end was cut by 3 bases, the J end by 5 bases, with 16 bases between. Germline V lookup: CDR1 SGDLS, CDR2 YYNGEE. The CDR3 sequence: CASSEPSGRRDTQYF. DNA of the CDR3: TGTGCCAGCAGCGAGCCCTCGGGGAGAAGAGATACGCAGTATTTT.

V is TRBV3-1 (or the pseudogene TRBV3-2) and J is TRBJ2-7; weak D call: TRBD1 (6 bases). The CDR3 covers 16 residues. CDR1 is LGHDT and CDR2 is YNNKEL in the germline V gene (reference sequence). V dropped 0 bases and J dropped 0 bases, with 12 bases sitting between them. CDR3 amino acids: CASSQDGDTPSYEQYF. DNA for the CDR3: TGTGCCAGCAGCCAAGATGGGGACACCCCCTCCTACGAGCAGTACTTC.